The clone carrying this T cell receptor (beta chain) was seen ten or more times. The antigen remains undetermined. V lost 2 bases, J lost 8 bases, and 4 bases lay in between. Germline V gives CDR1 SGHVS, CDR2 FNYEAQ. The CDR3 is made up of 11 amino acids. The data belong to a study of breast tumors, draining lymph nodes, adjacent tissues. Study findings and constraints: Tumor repertoires ranked between lymph nodes and nontumor tissue in diversity, with V and J gene preferences. Tumor and nontumor repertoires were significantly more similar in luminal-like than in basal-like breast cancer. That most tumor T cells come from lymph nodes remained unproven.

TCRdb re-derived calls from the multiplex PCR reads in MiXCR, one entry per CDR3 protein. Of approximately 210,000 distinct CDR3 sequences in the sample, about 30% were seen once. Samples came from axillary lymph nodes draining the breast cancer. The gene calls are TRBV7-6 and TRBJ2-1, with D uncertain. The clonotype was recovered from a female donor with breast cancer. Some clones in this sample may be carry-over from other donors' samples. Source material: axillary lymph node tissue. CDR3 bases: TGTGCCAGCAGCTTAAATTATGAGCAGTTCTTC. Residues: CASSLNYEQFF.